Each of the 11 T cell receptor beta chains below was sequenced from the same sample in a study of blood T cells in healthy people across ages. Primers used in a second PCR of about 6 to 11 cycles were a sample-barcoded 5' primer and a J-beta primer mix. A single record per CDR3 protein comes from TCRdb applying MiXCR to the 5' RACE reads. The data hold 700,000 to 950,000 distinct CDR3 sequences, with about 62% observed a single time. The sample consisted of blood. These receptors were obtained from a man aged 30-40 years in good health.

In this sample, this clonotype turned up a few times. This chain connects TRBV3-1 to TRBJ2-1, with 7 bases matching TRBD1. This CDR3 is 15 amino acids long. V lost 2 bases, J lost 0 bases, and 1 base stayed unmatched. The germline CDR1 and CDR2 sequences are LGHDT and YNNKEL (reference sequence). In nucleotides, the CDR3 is TGTGCCAGCAGCCAACCAGGGGGCTCCTACAATGAGCAGTTCTTC. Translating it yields CASSQPGGSYNEQFF.

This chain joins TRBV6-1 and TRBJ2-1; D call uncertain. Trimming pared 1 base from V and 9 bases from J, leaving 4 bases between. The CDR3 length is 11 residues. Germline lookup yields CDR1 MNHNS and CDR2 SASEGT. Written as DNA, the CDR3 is TGTGCCAGCAGTGAAGGCAGTGAGCAGTTCTTC. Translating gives CASSEGSEQFF.

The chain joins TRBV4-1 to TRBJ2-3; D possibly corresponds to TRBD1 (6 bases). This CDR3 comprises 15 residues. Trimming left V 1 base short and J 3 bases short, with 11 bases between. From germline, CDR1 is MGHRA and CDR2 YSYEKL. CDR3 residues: CASSQGFRGTDTQYF. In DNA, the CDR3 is TGCGCCAGCAGCCAAGGATTCAGGGGAACAGATACGCAGTATTTT.

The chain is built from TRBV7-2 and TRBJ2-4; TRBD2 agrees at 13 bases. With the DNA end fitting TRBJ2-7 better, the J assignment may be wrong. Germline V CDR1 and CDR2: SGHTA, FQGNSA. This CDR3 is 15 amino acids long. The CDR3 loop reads CASSVGTSGNYEQYF. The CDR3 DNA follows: TGTGCCAGCAGCGTAGGGACTAGCGGGAACTACGAGCAGTACTTC.

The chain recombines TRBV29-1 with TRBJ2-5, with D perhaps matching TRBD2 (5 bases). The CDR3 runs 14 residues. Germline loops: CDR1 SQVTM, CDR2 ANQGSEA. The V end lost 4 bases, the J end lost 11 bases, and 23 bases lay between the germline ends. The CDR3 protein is CSVAGLSSYNEQYF. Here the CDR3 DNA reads TGCAGCGTTGCTGGACTGAGCTCCTACAATGAGCAGTACTTC. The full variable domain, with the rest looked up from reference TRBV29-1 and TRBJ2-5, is SAVISQKPSRDICQRGTSLTIQCQVDSQVTMMFWYRQQPGQSLTLIATANQGSEATYESGFVIDKFPISRPNLTFSTLTVSNMSPEDSSIYLCSVAGLSSYNEQYFGPGTRLLVL.

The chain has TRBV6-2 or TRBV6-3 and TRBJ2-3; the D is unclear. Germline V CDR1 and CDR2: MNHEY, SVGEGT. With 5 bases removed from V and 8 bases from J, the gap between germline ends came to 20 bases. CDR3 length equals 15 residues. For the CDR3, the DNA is TGTGCCAGCAGTGACCCAGGCGGACCCCATGGTACGCAGTATTTT. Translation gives CASSDPGGPHGTQYF.

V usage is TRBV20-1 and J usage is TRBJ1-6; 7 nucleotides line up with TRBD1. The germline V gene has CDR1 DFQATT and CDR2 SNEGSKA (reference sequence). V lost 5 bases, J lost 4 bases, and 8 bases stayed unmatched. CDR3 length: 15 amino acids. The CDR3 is CSAGRDRRYNSPLHF. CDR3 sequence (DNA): TGCAGTGCTGGCCGGGACAGAAGATATAATTCACCCCTCCACTTT.

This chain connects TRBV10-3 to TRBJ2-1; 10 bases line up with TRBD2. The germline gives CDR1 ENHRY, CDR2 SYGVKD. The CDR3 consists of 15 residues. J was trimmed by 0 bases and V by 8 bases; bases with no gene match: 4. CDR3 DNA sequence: TGTGCCATCGCTAGCGGGAGTAGCTCCTACAATGAGCAGTTCTTC. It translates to CAIASGSSSYNEQFF.

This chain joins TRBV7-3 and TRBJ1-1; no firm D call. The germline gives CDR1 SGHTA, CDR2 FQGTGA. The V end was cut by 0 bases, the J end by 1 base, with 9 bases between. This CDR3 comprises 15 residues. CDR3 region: CASSLTSKGNTEAFF. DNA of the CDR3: TGTGCCAGCAGCTTAACGTCAAAGGGGAACACTGAAGCTTTCTTT.

The CDR3 DNA follows: TGTGCCAGCAGCGTAGTAGGACCCTACGAGCAGTACTTC. Protein sequence: CASSVVGPYEQYF. This sequence joins TRBV7-9 and TRBJ2-7; D remains unclear. Germline V gene lookup returns CDR1 SEHNR and CDR2 FQNEAQ (reference sequence). V shed 5 bases and J shed 2 bases, with 10 bases lying between them. This CDR3 contains 13 residues.

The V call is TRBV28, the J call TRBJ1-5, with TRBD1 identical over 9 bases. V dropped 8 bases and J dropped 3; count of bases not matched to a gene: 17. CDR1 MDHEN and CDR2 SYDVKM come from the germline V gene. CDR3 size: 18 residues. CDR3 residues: CASRSETGQGGPNQPQHF. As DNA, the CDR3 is TGTGCCAGCCGATCTGAAACGGGACAGGGAGGACCCAATCAGCCCCAGCATTTT.